These 20 T cell receptor beta chains originate from one sample sequenced in a study of blood T cell repertoires in COVID-19. Profiling relied on immunoSEQ multiplex PCR, and the TCRdb table lists in-frame clones only, not all of them. The sample lists about 310,000 clones; approximately 89% were seen once. Source material: PBMCs or T cells enriched from blood (not recorded which). The receptors shown here come from a woman aged 40 to 50 who had recovered from COVID-19.

The chain has TRBV24-1 and TRBJ1-5, with TRBD1 matching 7 bases. The V gene's germline CDR1 is KGHDR and CDR2 SFDVKD. The CDR3 is 15 residues long. V lost 3 bases, J lost 5 bases, and 6 bases stayed unmatched. This chain's CDR3 is CATSDTGELYQPQHF. As DNA, the CDR3 is TGTGCCACCAGTGATACAGGGGAACTTTATCAGCCCCAGCATTTT.

The rearrangement uses TRBV5-1 and TRBJ1-4; 7 nucleotides line up with TRBD1. The CDR3 length is 15 residues. The junction had 6 bases not matched to a gene; V was cut back by 3 bases and J by 4 bases. Germline assignment: CDR1 SGHRS and CDR2 YFSETQ. In DNA form, the CDR3 reads TGCGCCAGCAGCTCCGGGGGACAGATTAATGAAAAACTGTTTTTT. It specifies CASSSGGQINEKLFF.

The chain links TRBV20-1 to TRBJ2-1, with D unclear. The CDR3 consists of 11 residues. V lost 5 bases to trimming and J lost 3 bases, with 5 bases between them. Germline CDR1 reads DFQATT; CDR2 reads SNEGSKA (reference sequence). Here the CDR3 reads CSASSYNEQFF. The CDR3, as DNA: TGCAGTGCTTCCAGCTACAATGAGCAGTTCTTC.

The CDR3 DNA reads TGTGCCAGCTCACCCGGTCCTTCGGGGGAGCTGTTTTTT. Residues: CASSPGPSGELFF. The chain links TRBV18 to TRBJ2-2; D call uncertain. V was trimmed by 3 bases and J by 8 bases, leaving 10 bases between them. The CDR3 loop spans 13 amino acids. Germline CDR1 and CDR2: KGHSH and LQKENI.

The V call is TRBV24-1, the J call TRBJ2-1; a possible D gene is TRBD2 (7 bases). V dropped 6 bases and J dropped 4 bases, with 12 bases sitting between them. Germline V gene sequence: CDR1 KGHDR, CDR2 SFDVKD. CDR3 size: 14 residues. The CDR3 region has the DNA TGTGCCACCAGTCTTGGGGGGGCGTACAATGAGCAGTTCTTC. As protein: CATSLGGAYNEQFF.

This clone has more than one count but fewer than ten. This chain uses TRBV9 with TRBJ2-5, with TRBD2 matching 8 bases. CDR1 is SGDLS and CDR2 is YYNGEE in the germline V gene. The CDR3 length is 14 residues. Losses at the gene ends were 3 bases for V and 3 bases for J; bases not matched to a gene: 4. The CDR3 is CASSEFSGEETQYF. CDR3 nucleotides: TGTGCCAGCAGCGAGTTTAGCGGGGAAGAGACCCAGTACTTC. The complete variable domain, with remaining parts taken from reference TRBV9 and TRBJ2-5, reads DSGVTQTPKHLITATGQRVTLRCSPRSGDLSVYWYQQSLDQGLQFLIQYYNGEERAKGNILERFSAQQFPDLHSELNLSSLELGDSALYFCASSEFSGEETQYFGPGTRLLVL.

This chain uses TRBV19 with TRBJ2-7; 8 bases are a match to TRBD1. Germline V lookup: CDR1 LNHDA, CDR2 SQIVND (reference sequence). This CDR3 contains 15 residues. V shed 5 bases, J shed 7 bases, and the junction held 13 bases outside the gene matches. CDR3 DNA sequence: TGTGCCAGTAGTCCACGACAGGGGATGATAGGAGAGCAGTACTTC. Residues: CASSPRQGMIGEQYF.

The genes are TRBV4-1 and TRBJ1-1; D remains ambiguous. The CDR3 runs 17 residues. Trimming took off 1 base at V and 0 bases at J, with 15 bases between the two ends. Germline V gene data show CDR1 as MGHRA and CDR2 as YSYEKL. As DNA, the CDR3 is TGCGCCAGCAGCCAAGCTTTGGGTCGGGAGATGAACACTGAAGCTTTCTTT. Amino acid sequence: CASSQALGREMNTEAFF.

The chain joins TRBV7-9 to TRBJ2-1, with 11 bases fitting TRBD2. This CDR3 spans 16 amino acids. The V segment lost 5 bases and the J segment 5 bases; nucleotides outside the gene matches: 8. CDR1 and CDR2 from the germline V gene are SEHNR and FQNEAQ (reference sequence). CDR3 amino acids: CASSPLSGGDHNEQFF. In nucleotides, the CDR3 is TGTGCCAGCAGCCCCCTTAGCGGGGGGGACCACAATGAGCAGTTCTTC. Complete variable domain (other parts from reference TRBV7-9 and TRBJ2-1): DTGVSQNPRHKITKRGQNVTFRCDPISEHNRLYWYRQTLGQGPEFLTYFQNEAQLEKSRLLSDRFSAERPKGSFSTLEIQRTEQGDSAMYLCASSPLSGGDHNEQFFGPGTRLTVL.

The chain couples TRBV4-1 to TRBJ2-7; D is undetermined. The CDR3 is made up of 15 amino acids. V was clipped by 3 bases and J by 6 bases, with 18 bases between them. Looked up from germline, CDR1 is MGHRA and CDR2 is YSYEKL. The CDR3 loop is CASSHASQPTAEQYF. CDR3 nucleotide sequence: TGCGCCAGCAGCCATGCTAGTCAGCCTACGGCCGAGCAGTACTTC.

This chain uses TRBV5-8 with TRBJ2-7; 7 nucleotides match TRBD1. The J segment lost 0 bases and the V segment lost 4 bases, leaving 4 bases of the junction unmatched. The CDR3 is 14 residues long. Germline CDR1 and CDR2: SGHTS and YDEGEE. Here the CDR3 DNA reads TGTGCCAGCAGCGCCAGGACAGGCTCCTACGAGCAGTACTTC. Translated, it gives CASSARTGSYEQYF.

V and J are TRBV27 and TRBJ1-5, with D perhaps matching TRBD1 (6 bases). The CDR3 sequence is 13 residues long. Looked up from germline, CDR1 is MNHEY and CDR2 is SMNVEV (reference sequence). With 3 bases removed from V and 6 bases from J, the gap between germline ends came to 9 bases. This CDR3 is CASSLEGGQPQHF. The DNA of the CDR3 is TGTGCCAGCAGTTTGGAAGGGGGTCAGCCCCAGCATTTT.

This chain joins TRBV9 and TRBJ2-5, with TRBD1 as a possible D gene (5 bases). This CDR3 comprises 14 residues. Germline CDR1 reads SGDLS; CDR2 reads YYNGEE. V was pared by 3 bases and J by 4 bases, with 13 bases between. As DNA, the CDR3 is TGTGCCAGCAGCGCATCAGGGTGGGGAGAGACCCAGTACTTC. As protein: CASSASGWGETQYF.

The genes are TRBV23-1 and TRBJ2-7; weak D call: TRBD1 (6 bases). TRBV23-1 is noted as an ORF with a role that remains uncertain. V lost 4 bases and J lost 2, with 24 bases in between. The CDR3 runs to 18 residues. CDR3 sequence (DNA): TGCGCCAGCAGTCGAAGGGCAGGGACACAGCGGAACCCCTACGAGCAGTACTTC. Protein product: CASSRRAGTQRNPYEQYF.

The chain joins TRBV27 to TRBJ1-1, with D perhaps TRBD1 (6 bases). Germline CDR1 MNHEY, CDR2 SMNVEV (reference sequence). Deletions cut 1 base from V and 7 bases from J, with 16 bases between. The CDR3 is 15 residues long. CDR3 in amino acids: CASSLWTGGDNEAFF. CDR3 bases: TGTGCCAGCAGTTTATGGACGGGGGGGGACAATGAAGCTTTCTTT.

This clone was picked up one time. This chain connects TRBV4-3 to TRBJ1-6, with 7 bases fitting TRBD1. Trimming at V came to 0 bases and at J to 3 bases, leaving 11 bases not matched to a gene. Per germline, CDR1 LGHNA and CDR2 YSLEER. The CDR3 has 19 amino acids. CDR3 protein: CASSQDQLGAGGYNSPLHF. CDR3 bases: TGCGCCAGCAGCCAAGATCAGTTAGGGGCAGGGGGCTATAATTCACCCCTCCACTTT.

The CDR3 DNA follows: TGTGCCAGCAGCCCTTACAGGGGACCCAACAATGAGCAGTTCTTC. This gives the protein CASSPYRGPNNEQFF. The rearrangement uses TRBV11-1 and TRBJ2-1, with 7 bases that match TRBD1. CDR3 size: 15 residues. V gave up 5 bases and J gave up 5 bases; unmatched junction bases: 9. Germline loops: CDR1 SGHAT, CDR2 FQDESV (reference sequence).

The count of this clone is one. The chain joins TRBV24-1 to TRBJ1-4; TRBD1 matches at 8 bases. Germline V gene lookup returns CDR1 KGHDR and CDR2 SFDVKD. The CDR3 totals 17 residues. V lost 4 bases to trimming and J lost 4 bases; unmatched junction nucleotides: 10. The CDR3 loop is CATSDRGQGGDNEKLFF. The DNA for the CDR3 is TGTGCCACCAGTGACCGCGGACAGGGCGGGGATAATGAAAAACTGTTTTTT.

The rearrangement joins TRBV3-1 (or the pseudogene TRBV3-2) to TRBJ2-2, with a weak D call TRBD2 (6 bases). The germline V and J ends were trimmed by 3 bases and 4 bases, with 21 bases remaining between them. Germline V gene sequence: CDR1 LGHDT, CDR2 YNNKEL (reference sequence). The CDR3 contains 18 residues. CDR3 region: CASSHIGTSWAATGELFF. Here the CDR3 DNA reads TGTGCCAGCAGCCACATCGGGACTTCATGGGCGGCCACCGGGGAGCTGTTTTTT.

The chain employs TRBV16 and TRBJ2-3; 7 nucleotides line up with TRBD2. Germline trimming cut 2 bases from V and 3 bases from J; bases unmatched to any gene: 8. Germline CDR1 reads KGHSY; CDR2 reads FQNENV. The CDR3 sequence is 16 residues long. The CDR3 loop reads CASSQATSLSTDTQYF. CDR3 nucleotides: TGTGCCAGCAGCCAAGCGACTAGCCTCTCGACAGATACGCAGTATTTT.